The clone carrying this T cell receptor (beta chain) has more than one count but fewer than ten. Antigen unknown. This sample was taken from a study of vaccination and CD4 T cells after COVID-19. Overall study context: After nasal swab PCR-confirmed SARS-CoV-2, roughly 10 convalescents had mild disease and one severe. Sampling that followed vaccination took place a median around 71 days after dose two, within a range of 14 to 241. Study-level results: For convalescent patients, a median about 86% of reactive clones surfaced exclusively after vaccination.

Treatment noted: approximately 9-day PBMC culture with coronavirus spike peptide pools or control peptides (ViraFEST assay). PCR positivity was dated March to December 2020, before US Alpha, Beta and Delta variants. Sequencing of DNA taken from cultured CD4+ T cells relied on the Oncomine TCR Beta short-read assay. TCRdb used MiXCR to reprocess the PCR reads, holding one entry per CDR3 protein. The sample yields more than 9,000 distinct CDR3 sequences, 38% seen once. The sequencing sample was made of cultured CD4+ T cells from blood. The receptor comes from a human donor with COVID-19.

CDR3 DNA sequence: TGTGCCAGCAGCTTAGCGGGTGAGCAGTTCTTC. It is translated as CASSLAGEQFF. This chain joins TRBV7-2 and TRBJ2-1; the D is unclear. The germline CDR1 and CDR2 sequences are SGHTA and FQGNSA. Trimming removed 0 bases from V and 9 bases from J, with 3 bases in between. The CDR3 has 11 amino acids. The complete variable domain, with remaining parts taken from reference TRBV7-2 and TRBJ2-1, reads GAGVSQSPSNKVTEKGKDVELRCDPISGHTALYWYRQSLGQGLEFLIYFQGNSAPDKSGLPSDRFSAERTGGSVSTLTIQRTQQEDSAVYLCASSLAGEQFFGPGTRLTVL.